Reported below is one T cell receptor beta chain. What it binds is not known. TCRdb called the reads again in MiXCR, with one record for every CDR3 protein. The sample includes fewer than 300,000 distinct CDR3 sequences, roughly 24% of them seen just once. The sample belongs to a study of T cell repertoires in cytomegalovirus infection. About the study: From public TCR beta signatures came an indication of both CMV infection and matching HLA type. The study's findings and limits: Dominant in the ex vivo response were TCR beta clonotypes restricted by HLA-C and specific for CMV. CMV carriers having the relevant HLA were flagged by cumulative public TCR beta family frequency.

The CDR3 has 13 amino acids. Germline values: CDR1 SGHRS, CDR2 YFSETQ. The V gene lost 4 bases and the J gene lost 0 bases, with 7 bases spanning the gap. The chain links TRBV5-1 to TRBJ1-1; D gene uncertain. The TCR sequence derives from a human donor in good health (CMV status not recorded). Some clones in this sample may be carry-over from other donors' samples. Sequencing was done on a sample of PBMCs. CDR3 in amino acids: CASSAVLNTEAFF. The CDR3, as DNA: TGCGCCAGCAGCGCTGTCCTGAACACTGAAGCTTTCTTT. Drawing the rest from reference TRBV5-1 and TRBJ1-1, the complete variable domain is KAGVTQTPRYLIKTRGQQVTLSCSPISGHRSVSWYQQTPGQGLQFLFEYFSETQRNKGNFPGRFSGRQFSNSRSEMNVSTLELGDSALYLCASSAVLNTEAFFGQGTRLTVV.